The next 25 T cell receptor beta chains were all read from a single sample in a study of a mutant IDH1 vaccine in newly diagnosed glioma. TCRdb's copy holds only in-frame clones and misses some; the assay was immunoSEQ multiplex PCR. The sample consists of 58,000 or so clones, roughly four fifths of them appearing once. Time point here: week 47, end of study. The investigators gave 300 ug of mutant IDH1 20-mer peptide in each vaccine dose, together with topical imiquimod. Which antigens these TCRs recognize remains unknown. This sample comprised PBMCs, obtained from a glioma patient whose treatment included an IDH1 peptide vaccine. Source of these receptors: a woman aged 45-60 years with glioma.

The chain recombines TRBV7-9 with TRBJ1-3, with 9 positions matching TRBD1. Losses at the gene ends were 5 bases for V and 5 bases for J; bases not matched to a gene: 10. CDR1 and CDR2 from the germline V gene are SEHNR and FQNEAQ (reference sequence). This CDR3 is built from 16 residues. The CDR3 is CASSILGQGNRNTIYF. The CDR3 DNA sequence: TGTGCCAGCAGCATCCTGGGACAGGGCAATAGAAACACCATATATTTT.

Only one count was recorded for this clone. The CDR3 region has the DNA TGTGCCAGCAGCGCGGGACAGGGGGGTTTCAATGAGCAGTTCTTC. This translates into CASSAGQGGFNEQFF. The V call is TRBV5-6, the J call TRBJ2-1; 11 nucleotides align to TRBD1. This CDR3 contains 15 residues. Trimming removed 4 bases from V and 6 bases from J; junction bases left unmatched: 6. Germline V CDR1 and CDR2: SGHDT, YYEEEE.

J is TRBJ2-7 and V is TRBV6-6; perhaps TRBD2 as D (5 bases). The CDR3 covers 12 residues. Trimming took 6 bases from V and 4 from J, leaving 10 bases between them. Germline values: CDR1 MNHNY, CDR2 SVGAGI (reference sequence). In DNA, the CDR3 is TGTGCCAGCAGCCTCGAGGGATACGAGCAGTACTTC. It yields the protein CASSLEGYEQYF.

CDR3: CASSTEAGGPYNEQFF. The CDR3 coding sequence is TGTGCCAGCAGCACGGAAGCGGGGGGTCCCTACAATGAGCAGTTCTTC. The chain carries TRBV5-8 and TRBJ2-1; 9 bases fit TRBD2. The CDR3 spans 16 residues. J gave up 2 bases and V 4 bases, and 7 bases lay outside the gene matches. Per the germline V gene, CDR1 is SGHTS and CDR2 is YDEGEE.

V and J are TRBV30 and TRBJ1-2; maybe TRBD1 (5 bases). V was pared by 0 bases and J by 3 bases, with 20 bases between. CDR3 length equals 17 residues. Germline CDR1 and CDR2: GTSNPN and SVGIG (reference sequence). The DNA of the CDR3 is TGTGCCTGGAGTGTACGGAGGTCGGCAGGGAAGGACTATGGCTACACCTTC. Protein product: CAWSVRRSAGKDYGYTF.

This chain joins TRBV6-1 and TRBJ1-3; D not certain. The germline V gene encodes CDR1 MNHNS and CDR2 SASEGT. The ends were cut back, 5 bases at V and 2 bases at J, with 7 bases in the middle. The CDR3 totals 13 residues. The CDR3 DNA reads TGTGCCAGCAGTTCCCGAGCTGGAAACACCATATATTTT. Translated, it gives CASSSRAGNTIYF.

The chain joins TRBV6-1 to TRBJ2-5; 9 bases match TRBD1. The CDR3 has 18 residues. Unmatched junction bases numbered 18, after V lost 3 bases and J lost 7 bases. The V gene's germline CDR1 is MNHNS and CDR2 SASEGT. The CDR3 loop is CASSDPGQGNLWGGTQYF. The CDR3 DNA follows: TGTGCCAGCAGTGATCCGGGACAGGGAAACCTTTGGGGCGGGACCCAGTACTTC.

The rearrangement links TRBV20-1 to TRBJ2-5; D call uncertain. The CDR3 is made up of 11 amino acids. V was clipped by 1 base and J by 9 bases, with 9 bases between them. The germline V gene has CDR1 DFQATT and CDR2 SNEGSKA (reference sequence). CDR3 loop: CSARVGIAQYF. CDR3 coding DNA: TGCAGTGCTAGAGTGGGGATCGCCCAGTACTTC.

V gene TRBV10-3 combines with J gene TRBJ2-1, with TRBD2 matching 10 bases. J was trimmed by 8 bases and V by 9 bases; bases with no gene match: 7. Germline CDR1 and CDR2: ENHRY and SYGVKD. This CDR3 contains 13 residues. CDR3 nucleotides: TGTGCCATGCGACTAGCGGGTGAACATGAGCAGTTCTTC. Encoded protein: CAMRLAGEHEQFF.

This chain's CDR3 is CASSVGSTAGGQETQYF. CDR3 nucleotides: TGTGCCAGCAGCGTAGGCAGTACAGCGGGGGGCCAAGAGACCCAGTACTTC. The V gene is TRBV9, the J gene TRBJ2-5, with 9 bases fitting TRBD2. The CDR3 length is 17 residues. Germline V gene sequence: CDR1 SGDLS, CDR2 YYNGEE. V was clipped by 0 bases and J by 1 base; unmatched bases: 7.

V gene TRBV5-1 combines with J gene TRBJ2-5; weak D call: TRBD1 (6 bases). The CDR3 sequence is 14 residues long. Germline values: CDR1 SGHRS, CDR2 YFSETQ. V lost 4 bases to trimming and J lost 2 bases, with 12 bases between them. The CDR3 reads CASSQGNRQETQYF. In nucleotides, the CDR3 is TGCGCCAGCAGCCAGGGGAACAGGCAAGAGACCCAGTACTTC.

CDR3: CASSSQGGSGNTIYF. The CDR3 DNA sequence: TGTGCCAGCAGCTCACAGGGGGGCTCTGGAAACACCATATATTTT. The J gene is TRBJ1-3, the V gene TRBV7-6; the match to TRBD1 covers 8 bases. V shed 4 bases and J 0 bases; nucleotides not matched to a gene: 2. The CDR3 has 15 residues. The V gene's germline CDR1 is SGHVS and CDR2 FNYEAQ. The full variable domain, in which reference TRBV7-6 and TRBJ1-3 provide the parts outside the CDR3, is GAGVSQSPRYKVTKRGQDVALRCDPISGHVSLYWYRQALGQGPEFLTYFNYEAQQDKSGLPNDRFSAERPEGSISTLTIQRTEQRDSAMYRCASSSQGGSGNTIYFGEGSWLTVV.

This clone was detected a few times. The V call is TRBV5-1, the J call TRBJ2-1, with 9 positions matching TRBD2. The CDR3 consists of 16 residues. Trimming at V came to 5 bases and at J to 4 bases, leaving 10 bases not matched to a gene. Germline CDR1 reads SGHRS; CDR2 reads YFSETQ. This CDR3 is CASSVQSGGLYNEQFF. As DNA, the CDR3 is TGCGCCAGCAGTGTGCAGAGCGGGGGGCTTTACAATGAGCAGTTCTTC.

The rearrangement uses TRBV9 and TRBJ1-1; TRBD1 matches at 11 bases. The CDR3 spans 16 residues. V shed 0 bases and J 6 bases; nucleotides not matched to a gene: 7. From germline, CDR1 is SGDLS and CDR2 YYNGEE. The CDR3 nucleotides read TGTGCCAGCAGCGTAGAAGGGACAGGGGGTTTATCTGAAGCTTTCTTT. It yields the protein CASSVEGTGGLSEAFF.

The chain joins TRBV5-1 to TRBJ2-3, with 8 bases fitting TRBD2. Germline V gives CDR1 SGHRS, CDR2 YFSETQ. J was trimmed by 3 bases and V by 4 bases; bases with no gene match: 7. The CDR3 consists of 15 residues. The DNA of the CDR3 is TGCGCCAGCAGCCAAGAACTAGCGGCGACAGATACGCAGTATTTT. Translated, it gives CASSQELAATDTQYF.

The DNA for the CDR3 is TGTGCCAGCAGCCTAAAACAAGGGAATCAGCCCCAGCATTTT. Translated, it gives CASSLKQGNQPQHF. The rearrangement links TRBV7-8 to TRBJ1-5; unclear D gene. Germline V lookup: CDR1 SGHVS, CDR2 FQNEAQ. V was trimmed by 5 bases and J by 4 bases, leaving 12 bases between them. The length of the CDR3 is 14 residues.

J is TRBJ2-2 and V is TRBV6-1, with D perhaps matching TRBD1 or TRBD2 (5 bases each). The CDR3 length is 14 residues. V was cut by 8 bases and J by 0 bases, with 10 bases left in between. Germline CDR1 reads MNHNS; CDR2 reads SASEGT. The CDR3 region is CASVRDPNTGELFF. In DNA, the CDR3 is TGTGCCAGCGTCCGGGACCCGAACACCGGGGAGCTGTTTTTT.

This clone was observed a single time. CDR3 sequence: CASSPTGGGYTF. The CDR3 DNA sequence: TGTGCCAGCAGCCCAACGGGTGGAGGCTACACCTTC. The chain joins TRBV9 to TRBJ1-2; no clear D gene. The germline V gene encodes CDR1 SGDLS and CDR2 YYNGEE. With 4 bases removed from V and 8 bases from J, the gap between germline ends came to 12 bases. The CDR3 consists of 12 residues.

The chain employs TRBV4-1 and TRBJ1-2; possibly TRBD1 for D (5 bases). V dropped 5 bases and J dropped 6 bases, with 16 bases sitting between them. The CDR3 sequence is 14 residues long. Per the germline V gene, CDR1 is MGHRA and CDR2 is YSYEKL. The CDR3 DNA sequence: TGCGCCAGCAGCGGATACAGTCAGGGCAATGGCTACACCTTC. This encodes CASSGYSQGNGYTF.

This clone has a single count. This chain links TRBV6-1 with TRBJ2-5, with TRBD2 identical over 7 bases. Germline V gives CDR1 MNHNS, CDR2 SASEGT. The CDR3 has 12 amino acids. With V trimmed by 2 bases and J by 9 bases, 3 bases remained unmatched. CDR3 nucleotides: TGTGCCAGCAGTGAACGGGAGGAGTCCCAGTACTTC. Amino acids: CASSEREESQYF.

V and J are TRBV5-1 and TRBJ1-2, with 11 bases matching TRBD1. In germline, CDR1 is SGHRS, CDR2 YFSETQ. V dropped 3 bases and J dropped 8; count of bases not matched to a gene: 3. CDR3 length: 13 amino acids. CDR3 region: CASSSDRGQGYTF. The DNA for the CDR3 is TGCGCCAGCAGCTCGGACAGGGGGCAGGGCTACACCTTC.

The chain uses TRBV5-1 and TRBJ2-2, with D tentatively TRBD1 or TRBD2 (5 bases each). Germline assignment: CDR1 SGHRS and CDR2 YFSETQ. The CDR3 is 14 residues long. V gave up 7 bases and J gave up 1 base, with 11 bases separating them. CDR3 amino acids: CASLRDGNTGELFF. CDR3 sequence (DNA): TGCGCCAGCCTCCGGGACGGGAACACCGGGGAGCTGTTTTTT.

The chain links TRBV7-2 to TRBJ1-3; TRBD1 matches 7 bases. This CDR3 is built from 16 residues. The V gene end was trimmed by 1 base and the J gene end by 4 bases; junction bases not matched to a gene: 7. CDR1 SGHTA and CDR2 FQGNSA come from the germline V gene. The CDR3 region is CASSLDEGALGNTIYF. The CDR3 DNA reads TGTGCCAGCAGCTTAGACGAGGGGGCGCTCGGAAACACCATATATTTT.

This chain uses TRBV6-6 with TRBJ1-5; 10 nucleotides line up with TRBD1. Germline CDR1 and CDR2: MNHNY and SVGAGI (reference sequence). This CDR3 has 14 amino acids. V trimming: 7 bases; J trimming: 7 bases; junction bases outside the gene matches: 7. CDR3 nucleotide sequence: TGTGCCAGCAACAAAGGACAGGGGGGCCAGCCCCAGCATTTT. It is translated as CASNKGQGGQPQHF.

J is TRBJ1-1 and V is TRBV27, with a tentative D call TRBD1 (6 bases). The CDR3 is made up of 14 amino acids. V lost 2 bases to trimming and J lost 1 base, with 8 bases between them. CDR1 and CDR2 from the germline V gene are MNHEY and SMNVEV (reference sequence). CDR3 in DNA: TGTGCCAGCAGTTTAGTGGGGGCGAACACTGAAGCTTTCTTT. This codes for CASSLVGANTEAFF.